The sequence of this T cell receptor (beta chain) was determined in a study of CD4 T cell repertoires in COVID-19 (dated by TCRdb to the early 2020s). Regarding the research as a whole: To analyze cross-reactivity, the CFSE-low cells were expanded with IL-2 for around 11 days and then labeled again and restimulated with spike proteins from other coronaviruses. TCR Vbeta repertoire analysis of SARS-CoV-2-reactive T cells was conducted at the subset level in a few recovered individuals. In COVID-19-recovered individuals, the study described naturally processed CD4+ T cell responses to SARS-CoV-2 spike and nucleoprotein and used TCR Vbeta sequencing to evaluate clonal composition.

Receptor amplification or capture employed the immunoSEQ multiplex PCR assay. The original pipeline was this. To quantify how much the repertoires of different subsets overlapped, the Chao-Jaccard similarity index was used along with counts of shared clonotypes. TCRdb re-hosts the immuneACCESS table, in-frame sequences only. Its copies lack some clones; in the studies checked, an unresolved V gene accounts for under half of them, and the cause for the rest is not known. The V and J calls and clone size were taken over from that table, and D and trimming were inferred from the DNA. For this sample the table gives about 75,000 clones, of which roughly four fifths were detected only once. Over 0.45% of the sample comes from the top ten. The time point label, as the study defines it: sample from a COVID-19-recovered individual after infection. Patients who had recovered from mild-to-severe COVID-19 served as donors. Uncultured memory T cell samples were sequenced directly after ex vivo isolation. From peripheral blood mononuclear cells, the researchers isolated CD4+ total memory, central memory, effector memory and circulating T follicular helper cells.

The CDR3 contains 13 residues, cysteine and phenylalanine counted. The sequence is cut down to CDR3 DNA, 39 bases in frame from base 1. Trimming removed 5 bases from V and 5 bases from J; the gene matches leave 7 bases unexplained. The germline V gene encodes CDR1 SGHTS and CDR2 YDEGEE. Paper-wide results and their limitations: Between about 6 and 25% of SARS-CoV-2 clonotypes were also found in SARS-CoV and/or HKU1 spike-stimulated secondary cultures, consistent with cross-reactivity. Several of the most expanded SARS-CoV-2-reactive clonotypes were found to be shared between two or all three memory subsets, suggesting intraclonal diversification.

This clone was seen more than once but under ten times. No cognate antigen has been identified for it. Qualities for individual bases were not recorded, and no much larger clone is one base off. The TCR was taken from a human donor who had COVID-19. Material: CD4+ T cells from peripheral blood, obtained after recovery from COVID-19. The sequence is built from TRBV5-8 and TRBJ2-7, and 7 junctional nucleotides match TRBD2. CDR3 loop: CASSFGRSDEQYF. The nucleotide sequence reads TGTGCCAGCAGTTTCGGGAGGAGCGACGAGCAGTACTTC.